What follows are 4 T cell receptor beta chains derived from one specimen sequenced in a study of Ad26.COV2.S vaccination and SARS-CoV-2 variants. Clones were read by immunoSEQ multiplex PCR, and TCRdb kept only the in-frame ones, dropping some. The sample has about 350,000 clones; about 85% are singletons. The treatment is: roughly 18 received Ad26.COV2.S at low or high dose, single or two shots; a few received placebo; per-sample allocation not given. The samples were gathered on day 63 after the first injection of vaccine or placebo. The sample consisted of peripheral blood, taken in a trial of Ad26.COV2.S vaccine versus placebo. These receptors originate from a person aged 18-60 years who received the Ad26.COV2.S COVID-19 vaccine or a placebo.

The chain joins TRBV25-1 to TRBJ1-2; D is perhaps TRBD1 (6 bases). The germline V gene has CDR1 MGHDK and CDR2 SYGVNS. Trimming left V 11 bases short and J 8 bases short, with 15 bases between. The CDR3 extends over 11 amino acids. CDR3 protein: CAYKGVEGYTF. For the CDR3, the DNA is TGTGCCTACAAGGGGGTAGAAGGCTACACCTTC.

The rearrangement joins TRBV4-1 to TRBJ2-5; 9 positions agree with TRBD1. Unmatched junction bases numbered 7, after V lost 4 bases and J lost 4 bases. CDR1 MGHRA and CDR2 YSYEKL come from the germline V gene. The CDR3 spans 15 residues. The CDR3 DNA reads as TGCGCCAGCAGCCGTCCGGGACAGGGTGGAGAGACCCAGTACTTC. Protein sequence: CASSRPGQGGETQYF.

J is TRBJ1-5 and V is TRBV9; unclear D gene. The CDR3 covers 13 residues. Germline V CDR1 and CDR2: SGDLS, YYNGEE. The ends were cut back, 3 bases at V and 4 bases at J, with 8 bases in the middle. CDR3 residues: CASSATPNQPQHF. In DNA form, the CDR3 reads TGTGCCAGCAGCGCTACACCGAATCAGCCCCAGCATTTT.

The chain recombines TRBV19 with TRBJ1-1; perhaps TRBD1 as D (6 bases). CDR1 and CDR2 from the germline V gene are LNHDA and SQIVND (reference sequence). The CDR3 totals 13 residues. V lost 2 bases and J 6 bases, leaving 10 bases between the germline ends. CDR3 protein: CASSITGRAEAFF. CDR3 bases: TGTGCCAGTAGTATAACAGGGAGGGCTGAAGCTTTCTTT.